The subject of this entry is one TCR beta chain. The antigen remains undetermined. CDR1 and CDR2 from the germline V gene are SGHTA and FQGNSA. This CDR3 spans 15 amino acids. J gave up 8 bases and V 5 bases, and 10 bases lay outside the gene matches. The sample is drawn from a study of a mutant IDH1 vaccine in newly diagnosed glioma. Study information: Vaccination began 4-6 weeks post radiotherapy alone, or with temozolomide cycles. Former treatment meant radiotherapy, temozolomide, or both; the majority had gotten both.

Time point: week 47, end of study. In the vaccine, a single dose held 300 ug of the mutant IDH1 20-mer peptide, along with topical imiquimod. Here immunoSEQ multiplex PCR was the method, and the copy in TCRdb shows in-frame clones only, minus some. The table includes about 83,000 clones, roughly four fifths detected once. Study-wide results and caveats: Among patients, around 93% showed immune responses induced by the vaccine.

The chain uses TRBV7-2 and TRBJ1-4, with TRBD1 matching 8 bases. This clonotype originated in a man aged 40-49 years with glioma. This specimen consisted of PBMCs, obtained from a glioma patient whose treatment included an IDH1 peptide vaccine. The CDR3 loop is CASSAFDRGSEKLFF. The CDR3 DNA reads TGTGCCAGCAGCGCCTTCGACAGGGGAAGCGAAAAACTGTTTTTT.